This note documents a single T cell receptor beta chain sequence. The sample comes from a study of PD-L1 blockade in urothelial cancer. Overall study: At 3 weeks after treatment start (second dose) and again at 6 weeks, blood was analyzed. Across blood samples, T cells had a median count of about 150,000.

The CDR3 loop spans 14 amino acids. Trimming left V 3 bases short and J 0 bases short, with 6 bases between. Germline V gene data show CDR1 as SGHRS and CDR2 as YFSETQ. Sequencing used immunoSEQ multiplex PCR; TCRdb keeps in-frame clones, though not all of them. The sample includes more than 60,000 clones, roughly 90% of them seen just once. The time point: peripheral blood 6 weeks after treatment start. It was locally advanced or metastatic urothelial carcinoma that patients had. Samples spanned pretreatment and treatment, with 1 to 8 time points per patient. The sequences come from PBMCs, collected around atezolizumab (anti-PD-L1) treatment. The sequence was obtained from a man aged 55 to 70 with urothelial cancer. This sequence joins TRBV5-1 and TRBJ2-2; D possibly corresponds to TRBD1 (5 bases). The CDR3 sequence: CASSSTANTGELFF. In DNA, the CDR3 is TGCGCCAGCAGCTCGACAGCGAACACCGGGGAGCTGTTTTTT.